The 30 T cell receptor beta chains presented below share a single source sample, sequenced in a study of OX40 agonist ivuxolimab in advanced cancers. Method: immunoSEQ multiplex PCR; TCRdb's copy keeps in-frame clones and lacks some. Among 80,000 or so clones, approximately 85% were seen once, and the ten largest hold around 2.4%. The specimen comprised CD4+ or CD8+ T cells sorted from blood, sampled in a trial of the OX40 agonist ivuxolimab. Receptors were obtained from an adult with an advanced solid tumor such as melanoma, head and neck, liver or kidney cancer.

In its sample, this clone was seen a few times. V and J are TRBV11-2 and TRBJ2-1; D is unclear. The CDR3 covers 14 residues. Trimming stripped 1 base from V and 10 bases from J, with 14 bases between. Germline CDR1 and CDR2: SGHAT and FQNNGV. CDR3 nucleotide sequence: TGTGCCAGCAGCTTAGCGGCATCGGAAAACGAGCAGTTCTTC. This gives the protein CASSLAASENEQFF.

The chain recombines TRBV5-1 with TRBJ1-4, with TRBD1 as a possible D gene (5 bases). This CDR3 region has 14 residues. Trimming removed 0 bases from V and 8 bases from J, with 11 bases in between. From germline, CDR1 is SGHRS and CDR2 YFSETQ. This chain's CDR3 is CASSLGREGEKLFF. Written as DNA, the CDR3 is TGCGCCAGCAGCTTGGGCAGGGAGGGGGAAAAACTGTTTTTT.

The DNA of the CDR3 is TGTGCCAGCAGCTTAAGACCTAGCGGGGGGTTATCAGATACGCAGTATTTT. Translating gives CASSLRPSGGLSDTQYF. The chain recombines TRBV7-2 with TRBJ2-3; TRBD2 aligns across 11 bases. The germline V gene has CDR1 SGHTA and CDR2 FQGNSA. The CDR3 is made up of 17 amino acids. The V gene end was trimmed by 2 bases and the J gene end by 4 bases; junction bases not matched to a gene: 8.

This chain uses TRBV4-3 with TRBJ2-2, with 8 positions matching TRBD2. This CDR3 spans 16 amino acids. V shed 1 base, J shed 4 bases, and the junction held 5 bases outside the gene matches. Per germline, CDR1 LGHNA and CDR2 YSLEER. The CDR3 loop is CASSQVTGGGTGELFF. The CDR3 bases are TGCGCCAGCAGCCAAGTGACCGGGGGGGGCACCGGGGAGCTGTTTTTT.

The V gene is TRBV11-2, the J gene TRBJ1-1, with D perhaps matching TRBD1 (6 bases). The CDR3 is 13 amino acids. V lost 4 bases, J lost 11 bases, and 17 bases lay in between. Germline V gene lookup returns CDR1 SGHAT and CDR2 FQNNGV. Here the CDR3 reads CASSSGQNLGAFF. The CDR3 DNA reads TGTGCCAGCAGCTCAGGACAGAATCTCGGGGCTTTCTTT.

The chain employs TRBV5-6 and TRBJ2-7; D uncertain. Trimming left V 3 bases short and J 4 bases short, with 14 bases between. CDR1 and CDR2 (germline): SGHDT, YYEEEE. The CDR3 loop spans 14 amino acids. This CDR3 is CASSSLTSLYEQYF. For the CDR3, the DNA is TGTGCCAGCAGCTCCCTTACATCGTTGTACGAGCAGTACTTC. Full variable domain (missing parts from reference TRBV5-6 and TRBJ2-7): DAGVTQSPTHLIKTRGQQVTLRCSPKSGHDTVSWYQQALGQGPQFIFQYYEEEERQRGNFPDRFSGHQFPNYSSELNVNALLLGDSALYLCASSSLTSLYEQYFGPGTRLTVT.

This chain's CDR3 is CASSSPPGQGGHEQYF. The DNA of the CDR3 is TGTGCCAGCAGTTCCCCCCCGGGACAGGGGGGCCACGAGCAGTACTTC. The chain joins TRBV27 to TRBJ2-7; 11 nucleotides align to TRBD1. The CDR3 length is 16 residues. In germline, CDR1 is MNHEY, CDR2 SMNVEV (reference sequence). V gave up 4 bases and J gave up 5 bases; unmatched junction bases: 10.

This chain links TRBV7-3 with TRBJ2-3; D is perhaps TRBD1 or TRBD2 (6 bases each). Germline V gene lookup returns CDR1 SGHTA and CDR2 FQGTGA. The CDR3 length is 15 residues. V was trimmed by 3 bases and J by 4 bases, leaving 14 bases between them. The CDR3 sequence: CASSFRGATADTQYF. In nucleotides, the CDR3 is TGTGCCAGCAGCTTTAGGGGGGCAACGGCAGATACGCAGTATTTT.

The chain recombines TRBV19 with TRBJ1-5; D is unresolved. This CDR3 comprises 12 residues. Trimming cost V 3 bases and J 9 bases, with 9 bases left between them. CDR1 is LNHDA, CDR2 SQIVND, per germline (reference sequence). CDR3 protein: CASSISRWPQHF. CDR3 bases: TGTGCCAGTAGTATTAGTAGATGGCCCCAGCATTTT.

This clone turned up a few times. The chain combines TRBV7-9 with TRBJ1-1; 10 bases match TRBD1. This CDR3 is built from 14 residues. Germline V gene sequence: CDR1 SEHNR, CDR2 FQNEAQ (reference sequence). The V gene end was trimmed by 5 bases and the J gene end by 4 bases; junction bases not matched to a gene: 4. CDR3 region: CASSDDRGRTEAFF. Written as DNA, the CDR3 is TGTGCCAGCAGCGACGACAGGGGGCGCACTGAAGCTTTCTTT.

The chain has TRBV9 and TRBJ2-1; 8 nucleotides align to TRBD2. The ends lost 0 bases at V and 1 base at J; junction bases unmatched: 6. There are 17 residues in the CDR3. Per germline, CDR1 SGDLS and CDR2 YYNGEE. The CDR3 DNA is TGTGCCAGCAGCGTAGTGGCTAGCGGGTTATCCTACAATGAGCAGTTCTTC. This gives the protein CASSVVASGLSYNEQFF.

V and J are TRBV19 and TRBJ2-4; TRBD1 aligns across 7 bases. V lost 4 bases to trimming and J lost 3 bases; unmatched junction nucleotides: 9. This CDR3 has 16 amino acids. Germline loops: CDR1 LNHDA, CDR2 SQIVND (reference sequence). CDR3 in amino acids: CASSTQQGFIKNIQYF. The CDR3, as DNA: TGTGCCAGTAGTACACAACAGGGGTTTATCAAAAACATTCAGTACTTC. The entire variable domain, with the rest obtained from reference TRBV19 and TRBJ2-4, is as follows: DGGITQSPKYLFRKEGQNVTLSCEQNLNHDAMYWYRQDPGQGLRLIYYSQIVNDFQKGDIAEGYSVSREKKESFPLTVTSAQKNPTAFYLCASSTQQGFIKNIQYFGAGTRLSVL.

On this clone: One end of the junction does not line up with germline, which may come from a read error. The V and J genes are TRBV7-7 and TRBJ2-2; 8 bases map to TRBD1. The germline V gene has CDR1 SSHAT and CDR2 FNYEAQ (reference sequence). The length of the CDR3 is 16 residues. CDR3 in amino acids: CASSSTGAVNTGELFF. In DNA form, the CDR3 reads TGTGCTAGCAGCTCGACAGGGGCCGTCAACACCGGGGAGCTGTTTTTT.

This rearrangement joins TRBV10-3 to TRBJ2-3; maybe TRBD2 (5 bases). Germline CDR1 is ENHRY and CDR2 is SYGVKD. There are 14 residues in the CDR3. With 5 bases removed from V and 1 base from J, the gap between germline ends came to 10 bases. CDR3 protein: CAISIGGGTDTQYF. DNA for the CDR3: TGTGCCATCAGTATAGGAGGAGGCACAGATACGCAGTATTTT.

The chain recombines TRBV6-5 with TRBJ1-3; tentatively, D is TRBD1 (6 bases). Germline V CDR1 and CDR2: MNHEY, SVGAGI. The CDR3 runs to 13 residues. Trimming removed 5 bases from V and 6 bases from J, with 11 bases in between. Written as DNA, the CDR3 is TGTGCCAGCAGTCTACAGGGAGAAAACACCATATATTTT. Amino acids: CASSLQGENTIYF.

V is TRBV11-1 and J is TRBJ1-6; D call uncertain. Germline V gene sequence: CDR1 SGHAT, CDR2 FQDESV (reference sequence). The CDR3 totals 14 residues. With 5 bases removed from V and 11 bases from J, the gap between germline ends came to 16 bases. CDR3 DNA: TGTGCCAGCAGCGTCGCGGCCGAGGAGACACCCCTCCACTTT. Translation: CASSVAAEETPLHF.

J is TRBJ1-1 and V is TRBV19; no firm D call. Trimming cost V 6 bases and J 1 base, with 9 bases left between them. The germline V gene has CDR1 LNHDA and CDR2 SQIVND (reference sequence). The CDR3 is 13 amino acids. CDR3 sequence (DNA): TGTGCCAGTAGCTACGGACGGAACACTGAAGCTTTCTTT. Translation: CASSYGRNTEAFF.

CDR3 nucleotide sequence: TGTGCCAGCCAGACCCGCGGGGGGGCCACAGATACGCAGTATTTT. It yields the protein CASQTRGGATDTQYF. J is TRBJ2-3 and V is TRBV10-3; 9 nucleotides match TRBD2. The CDR3 is 15 residues long. V trimming: 10 bases; J trimming: 2 bases; junction bases outside the gene matches: 10. Germline CDR1 and CDR2: ENHRY and SYGVKD.

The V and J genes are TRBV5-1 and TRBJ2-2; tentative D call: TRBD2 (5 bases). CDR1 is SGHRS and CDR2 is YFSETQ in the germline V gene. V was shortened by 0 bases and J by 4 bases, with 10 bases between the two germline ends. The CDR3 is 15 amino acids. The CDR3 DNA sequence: TGCGCCAGCAGCTTGGAAGGACTCTCCACCGGGGAGCTGTTTTTT. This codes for CASSLEGLSTGELFF. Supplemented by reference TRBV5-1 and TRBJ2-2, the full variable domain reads KAGVTQTPRYLIKTRGQQVTLSCSPISGHRSVSWYQQTPGQGLQFLFEYFSETQRNKGNFPGRFSGRQFSNSRSEMNVSTLELGDSALYLCASSLEGLSTGELFFGEGSRLTVL.

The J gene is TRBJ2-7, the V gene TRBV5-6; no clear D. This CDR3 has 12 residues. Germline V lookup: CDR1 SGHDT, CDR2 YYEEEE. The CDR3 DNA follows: TGTGCCAGCAGCGGGGAAGGGTGGCGTCCGGAAGTC. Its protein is CASSGEGWRPEV.

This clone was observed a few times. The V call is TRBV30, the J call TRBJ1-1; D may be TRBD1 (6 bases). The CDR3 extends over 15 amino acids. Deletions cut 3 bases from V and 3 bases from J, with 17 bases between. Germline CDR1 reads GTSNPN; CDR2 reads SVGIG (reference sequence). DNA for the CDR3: TGTGCCTGGAGGGCCCAGACAGGCGGGGACACTGAAGCTTTCTTT. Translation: CAWRAQTGGDTEAFF.

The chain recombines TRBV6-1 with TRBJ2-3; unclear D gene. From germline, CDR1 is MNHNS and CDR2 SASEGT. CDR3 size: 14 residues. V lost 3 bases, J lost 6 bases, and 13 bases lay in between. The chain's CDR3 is CASSDGQEIDTQYF. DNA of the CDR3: TGTGCCAGCAGTGACGGGCAGGAAATCGATACGCAGTATTTT.

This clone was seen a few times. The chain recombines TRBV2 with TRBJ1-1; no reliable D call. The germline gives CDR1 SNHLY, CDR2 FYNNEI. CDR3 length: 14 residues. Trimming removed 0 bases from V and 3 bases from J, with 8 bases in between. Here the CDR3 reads CASSEAGQDTEAFF. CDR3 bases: TGTGCCAGCAGTGAAGCGGGTCAGGACACTGAAGCTTTCTTT.

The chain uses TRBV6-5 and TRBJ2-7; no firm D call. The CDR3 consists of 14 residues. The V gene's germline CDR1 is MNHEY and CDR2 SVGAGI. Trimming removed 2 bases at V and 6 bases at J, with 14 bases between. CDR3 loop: CASSYLRGSGEQYF. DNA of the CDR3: TGTGCCAGCAGTTACCTTAGAGGTTCTGGCGAGCAGTACTTC.

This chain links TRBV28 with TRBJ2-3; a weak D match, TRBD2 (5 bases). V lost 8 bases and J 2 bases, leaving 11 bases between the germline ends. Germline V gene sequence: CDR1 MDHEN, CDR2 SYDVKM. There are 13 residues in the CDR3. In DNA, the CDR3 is TGTGCCAGCTTGCGAGCGGACACAGATACGCAGTATTTT. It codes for CASLRADTDTQYF.

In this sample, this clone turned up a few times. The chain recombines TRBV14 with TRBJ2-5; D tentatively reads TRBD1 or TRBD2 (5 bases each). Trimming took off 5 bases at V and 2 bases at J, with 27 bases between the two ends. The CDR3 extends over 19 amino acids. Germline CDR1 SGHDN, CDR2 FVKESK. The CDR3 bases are TGTGCCAGCAGCGATCTGGGTGGGGCTAGCACGACCCAACAAGAGACCCAGTACTTC. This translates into CASSDLGGASTTQQETQYF.

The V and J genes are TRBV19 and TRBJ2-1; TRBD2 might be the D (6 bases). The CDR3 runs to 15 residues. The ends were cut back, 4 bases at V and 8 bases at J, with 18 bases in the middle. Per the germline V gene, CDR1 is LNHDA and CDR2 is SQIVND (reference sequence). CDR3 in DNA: TGTGCCAGTAGTACCACCAGGACGGAGCGGGATGAGCAGTTCTTC. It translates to CASSTTRTERDEQFF.

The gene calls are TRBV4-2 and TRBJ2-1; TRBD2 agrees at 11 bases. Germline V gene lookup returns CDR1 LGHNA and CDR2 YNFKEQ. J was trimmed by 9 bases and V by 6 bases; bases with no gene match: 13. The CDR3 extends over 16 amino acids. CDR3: CASREGLADAYGEQFF. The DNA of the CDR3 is TGTGCCAGCAGGGAGGGACTAGCGGACGCCTATGGTGAGCAGTTCTTC.

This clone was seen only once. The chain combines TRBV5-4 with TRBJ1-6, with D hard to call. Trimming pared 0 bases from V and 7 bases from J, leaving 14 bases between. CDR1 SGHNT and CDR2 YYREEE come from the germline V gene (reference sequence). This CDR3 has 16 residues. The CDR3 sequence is CASSLDPGRKNSPLHF. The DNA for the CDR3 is TGTGCCAGCAGCTTGGATCCCGGACGGAAAAATTCACCCCTCCACTTT.

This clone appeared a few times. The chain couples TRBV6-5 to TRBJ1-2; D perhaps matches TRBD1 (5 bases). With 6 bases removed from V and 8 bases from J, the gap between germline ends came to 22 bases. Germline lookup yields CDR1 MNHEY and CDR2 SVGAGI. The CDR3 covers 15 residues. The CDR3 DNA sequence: TGTGCCAGCAGCCAAAGGCGCAGCCAGGGCAGAGGCTACACCTTC. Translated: CASSQRRSQGRGYTF.